The next 8 T cell receptor beta chains were all read from a single sample in a study of blood T cell repertoires in COVID-19. The assay was immunoSEQ multiplex PCR, and TCRdb's table has in-frame clones only and misses some. The sample lists roughly 160,000 clones, roughly 84% occurring once. Sequences were obtained from peripheral blood. Every receptor here comes from a woman older than 75 with active or convalescent COVID-19.

The chain joins TRBV24-1 to TRBJ1-2; no definite D call. V was trimmed by 5 bases and J by 1 base, leaving 4 bases between them. The CDR3 totals 12 residues. CDR1 and CDR2 from the germline V gene are KGHDR and SFDVKD. CDR3 sequence (DNA): TGTGCCACCAGTGTATATAACTATGGCTACACCTTC. Translating gives CATSVYNYGYTF.

The chain employs TRBV5-1 and TRBJ1-1; D gene ambiguous. Germline V lookup: CDR1 SGHRS, CDR2 YFSETQ. V was cut by 1 base and J by 3 bases, with 10 bases left in between. CDR3 length equals 14 residues. This CDR3 is CASSLTVTYTEAFF. For the CDR3, the DNA is TGCGCCAGCAGCTTGACAGTGACCTACACTGAAGCTTTCTTT.

V gene TRBV5-1 combines with J gene TRBJ1-2, with 7 nucleotides matching TRBD1. The germline V gene has CDR1 SGHRS and CDR2 YFSETQ. Germline trimming cut 4 bases from V and 3 bases from J; bases unmatched to any gene: 3. The CDR3 contains 13 residues. The CDR3 nucleotides are TGCGCCAGCAGCGTGACAGGGTACTATGGCTACACCTTC. Protein product: CASSVTGYYGYTF.

This chain links TRBV5-1 with TRBJ2-1, with TRBD2 matching 9 bases. V trimming: 2 bases; J trimming: 7 bases; junction bases outside the gene matches: 4. CDR3 length equals 14 residues. Germline CDR1 is SGHRS and CDR2 is YFSETQ. The CDR3 is CASSFLAGPNEQFF. CDR3 DNA sequence: TGCGCCAGCAGCTTCCTAGCGGGACCAAATGAGCAGTTCTTC. Drawing the rest from reference TRBV5-1 and TRBJ2-1, the complete variable domain is KAGVTQTPRYLIKTRGQQVTLSCSPISGHRSVSWYQQTPGQGLQFLFEYFSETQRNKGNFPGRFSGRQFSNSRSEMNVSTLELGDSALYLCASSFLAGPNEQFFGPGTRLTVL.

The sample holds a few counts of this clone. The J gene is TRBJ1-2, the V gene TRBV28; D call uncertain. The CDR3 has 13 residues. CDR1 and CDR2 from the germline V gene are MDHEN and SYDVKM. Trimming pared 5 bases from V and 1 base from J, leaving 8 bases between. The CDR3 protein is CASSTRSNYGYTF. Written as DNA, the CDR3 is TGTGCCAGCAGTACTCGGAGTAACTATGGCTACACCTTC.

Only one count was recorded for this clone. CDR3: CATSDAAGTGFGQPQHF. DNA for the CDR3: TGTGCCACCAGTGATGCCGCCGGGACAGGGTTTGGTCAGCCCCAGCATTTT. V is TRBV24-1 and J is TRBJ1-5, with TRBD1 matching 9 bases. The CDR3 has 17 amino acids. Germline CDR1 KGHDR, CDR2 SFDVKD. Germline trimming cut 3 bases from V and 6 bases from J; bases unmatched to any gene: 11.

The chain is built from TRBV2 and TRBJ2-3, with 9 nucleotides matching TRBD1. The CDR3 sequence is 15 residues long. The germline V gene has CDR1 SNHLY and CDR2 FYNNEI. J gave up 5 bases and V 5 bases, and 8 bases lay outside the gene matches. The CDR3 protein is CASSTDRGSGDTQYF. DNA of the CDR3: TGTGCCAGCAGTACGGACAGGGGAAGTGGAGATACGCAGTATTTT.

This clone occurred a few times. This chain links TRBV7-8 with TRBJ1-5; D ambiguous. The CDR3 is 14 amino acids. The germline V gene encodes CDR1 SGHVS and CDR2 FQNEAQ. V lost 4 bases and J lost 0, with 7 bases in between. For the CDR3, the DNA is TGTGCCAGCAGCTCCCCTTATAGCAATCAGCCCCAGCATTTT. Translated, it gives CASSSPYSNQPQHF.